Below, one TCR beta chain is given with its context. A far larger clone is just one base off, so this is likely a read error. First-strand cDNA relied on TRAV- and TRBV-specific primers spanning alpha and beta chains. With a V-primer adapter and a constant-region primer, TCRs were amplified for roughly 18 PCR cycles. Amplification of isolated mRNA was accomplished via in vitro transcription. TCRdb reprocessed the reads with MiXCR, giving one entry per CDR3 protein. The sample has 80,000 to 95,000 distinct CDR3 sequences, 9.4% seen once; the top ten hold about 1%. As to time point: before trial treatment. The data were obtained in a study of low-dose radiotherapy and immunotherapy resistance in tumors. Study summary: The regimen for patients comprised intravenous nivolumab 240 mg every two weeks plus intravenous ipilimumab 1 mg/kg every six weeks.

V lost 7 bases, J lost 10 bases, and 26 bases lay in between. CDR1 and CDR2 (germline): SNHLY, FYNNEI. The CDR3 loop spans 16 amino acids. The J gene is TRBJ2-1, the V gene TRBV2; D perhaps matches TRBD2 (5 bases). The material sequenced was PBMCs, taken before treatment. The TCR was taken from a male donor with prostate cancer. In DNA form, the CDR3 reads TGTGCCAGCACCCCTGCCGAGGGCGGGTGGGCCTACGAGCAGTTCTTC. Amino acids: CASTPAEGGWAYEQFF.